The 25 T cell receptor beta chains listed next were all sequenced from one sample in a study of T cell changes during pregnancy in multiple sclerosis. The assay was immunoSEQ multiplex PCR, and TCRdb's table has in-frame clones only and misses some. The repertoire holds around 40,000 clones, with 91% as singletons. The specimen comprised CD8+ T cells from peripheral blood mononuclear cells, sampled in the second trimester of pregnancy. These receptors all stem from a female donor with multiple sclerosis, enrolled in a pregnancy study.

The chain joins TRBV9 to TRBJ1-1; D is perhaps TRBD1 (6 bases). Germline CDR1 reads SGDLS; CDR2 reads YYNGEE. CDR3 length: 15 residues. Trimming left V 2 bases short and J 6 bases short, with 17 bases between. In nucleotides, the CDR3 is TGTGCCAGCAGCGTTTCCCACAGGGCGGGTGCTGAAGCTTTCTTT. This codes for CASSVSHRAGAEAFF. Full variable domain (missing parts from reference TRBV9 and TRBJ1-1): DSGVTQTPKHLITATGQRVTLRCSPRSGDLSVYWYQQSLDQGLQFLIQYYNGEERAKGNILERFSAQQFPDLHSELNLSSLELGDSALYFCASSVSHRAGAEAFFGQGTRLTVV.

J is TRBJ2-2 and V is TRBV27; D possibly corresponds to TRBD2 (6 bases). The germline V gene has CDR1 MNHEY and CDR2 SMNVEV (reference sequence). The ends were cut back, 6 bases at V and 3 bases at J, with 14 bases in the middle. The CDR3 totals 15 residues. The CDR3 DNA reads TGTGCCAGCAGAGCCGGGACTTGGGACACCGGGGAGCTGTTTTTT. Protein: CASRAGTWDTGELFF.

The rearrangement joins TRBV11-1 to TRBJ1-5; 10 positions agree with TRBD1. The ends lost 5 bases at V and 4 bases at J; junction bases unmatched: 11. The CDR3 sequence is 17 residues long. CDR1 is SGHAT and CDR2 is FQDESV in the germline V gene (reference sequence). This CDR3 is CASSQNTRDRGNQPQHF. The CDR3, as DNA: TGTGCCAGCAGCCAAAATACCCGGGACAGGGGTAATCAGCCCCAGCATTTT.

The rearrangement links TRBV7-9 to TRBJ1-1; D ambiguous. V was pared by 5 bases and J by 9 bases, with 19 bases between. Germline loops: CDR1 SEHNR, CDR2 FQNEAQ (reference sequence). This CDR3 has 14 residues. CDR3 bases: TGTGCCAGCAGCCCCACCGAGAATTTTTATCAAGCTTTCTTT. It encodes CASSPTENFYQAFF.

This clone appeared a few times. CDR3 amino acids: CAWTQGPGNTIYF. The CDR3 DNA reads as TGTGCCTGGACGCAGGGCCCTGGAAACACCATATATTTT. The V and J genes are TRBV30 and TRBJ1-3; D may be TRBD1 (5 bases). Germline CDR1 and CDR2: GTSNPN and SVGIG (reference sequence). V lost 4 bases to trimming and J lost 2 bases, with 9 bases between them. CDR3 length equals 13 residues.

The genes are TRBV29-1 and TRBJ1-2; D is perhaps TRBD1 (5 bases). CDR1 SQVTM and CDR2 ANQGSEA come from the germline V gene. CDR3 size: 14 residues. V shed 3 bases and J shed 0 bases, with 11 bases lying between them. CDR3 loop: CSVDGAVANYGYTF. Written as DNA, the CDR3 is TGCAGCGTTGATGGGGCAGTAGCTAACTATGGCTACACCTTC.

This chain uses TRBV6-5 with TRBJ1-1; 8 bases are shared with TRBD1. The length of the CDR3 is 15 residues. Germline values: CDR1 MNHEY, CDR2 SVGAGI. The V gene end was trimmed by 6 bases and the J gene end by 3 bases; junction bases not matched to a gene: 9. The CDR3 sequence: CASSDRGELDTEAFF. The CDR3, as DNA: TGTGCCAGCAGCGACAGGGGCGAGTTGGACACTGAAGCTTTCTTT.

The gene calls are TRBV4-1 and TRBJ2-3; 10 nucleotides match TRBD2. This CDR3 is 16 amino acids long. CDR1 and CDR2 from the germline V gene are MGHRA and YSYEKL. The V gene end was trimmed by 3 bases and the J gene end by 4 bases; junction bases not matched to a gene: 7. The CDR3 reads CASSHRGTSEADTQYF. For the CDR3, the DNA is TGCGCCAGCAGCCACCGCGGGACTAGCGAGGCAGATACGCAGTATTTT.

The rearrangement links TRBV6-5 to TRBJ2-1; maybe TRBD1 (6 bases). CDR3 length equals 15 residues. The germline V and J ends were trimmed by 2 bases and 4 bases, with 12 bases remaining between them. CDR1 and CDR2 (germline): MNHEY, SVGAGI. The CDR3 DNA follows: TGTGCCAGCAGTTACCCGGGCAGGGGTTACAATGAGCAGTTCTTC. It codes for CASSYPGRGYNEQFF.

The chain couples TRBV7-9 to TRBJ2-1, with D possibly TRBD1 on 5 matching bases. The CDR3 consists of 13 residues. The germline gives CDR1 SEHNR, CDR2 FQNEAQ (reference sequence). With 1 base removed from V and 13 bases from J, the gap between germline ends came to 14 bases. CDR3 region: CASSLGVQGIQFF. As DNA, the CDR3 is TGTGCCAGCAGCTTAGGGGTTCAGGGAATCCAGTTCTTC.

Here the CDR3 reads CASSEFVGDIQYF. In DNA form, the CDR3 reads TGTGCCAGCAGTGAATTTGTTGGAGACATTCAGTACTTC. This chain connects TRBV25-1 to TRBJ2-4; no clear D. Germline V lookup: CDR1 MGHDK, CDR2 SYGVNS. The ends were cut back, 1 base at V and 8 bases at J, with 9 bases in the middle. CDR3 length: 13 residues.

V and J are TRBV7-8 and TRBJ2-1; D is undetermined. Germline V gene lookup returns CDR1 SGHVS and CDR2 FQNEAQ. This CDR3 region has 14 residues. Deletions cut 5 bases from V and 2 bases from J, with 10 bases between. The CDR3 region is CASSRGRAYNEQFF. CDR3 nucleotide sequence: TGTGCCAGCAGCCGAGGTCGAGCCTACAATGAGCAGTTCTTC.

The chain uses TRBV13 and TRBJ1-2; 10 bases fit TRBD1. This CDR3 comprises 18 residues. After removal of 0 bases from V and 3 bases from J, the junction contained 10 bases not matched to a gene. CDR1 is PRHDT, CDR2 FYEKMQ, per germline (reference sequence). The DNA of the CDR3 is TGTGCCAGCAGCTTAGGCCTGAGACAGGGGGCTAAAGACTATGGCTACACCTTC. It encodes CASSLGLRQGAKDYGYTF.

A remark on this clone: Mismatch with germline at one junction end may stem from a read error. The CDR3 sequence: CAGSDPGTAQETQYF. CDR3 coding DNA: TGTGCCGGCAGCGATCCCGGGACAGCTCAGGAGACCCAGTACTTC. The rearrangement joins TRBV7-3 to TRBJ2-5; 7 bases are a match to TRBD1. The CDR3 has 15 residues. CDR1 is SGHTA and CDR2 is FQGTGA in the germline V gene. Supplemented by reference TRBV7-3 and TRBJ2-5, the full variable domain reads GAGVSQTPSNKVTEKGKYVELRCDPISGHTALYWYRQSLGQGPEFLIYFQGTGAADDSGLPNDRFFAVRPEGSVSTLKIQRTERGDSAVYLCAGSDPGTAQETQYFGPGTRLLVL.

CDR3 nucleotides: TGCGCCAGCAGCCAAGATTGGGGTGGGACAGGGAACACCGGGGAGCTGTTTTTT. Protein: CASSQDWGGTGNTGELFF. The chain couples TRBV4-3 to TRBJ2-2; TRBD1 matches at 8 bases. This CDR3 is built from 18 residues. The germline CDR1 and CDR2 sequences are LGHNA and YSLEER. With 0 bases clipped from V and 1 base from J, the junction kept 7 bases outside the gene matches.

This chain connects TRBV2 to TRBJ2-1, with TRBD2 as a possible D gene (5 bases). From germline, CDR1 is SNHLY and CDR2 FYNNEI. The CDR3 totals 12 residues. Trimming shortened V by 8 bases and J by 3 bases, and 8 bases separated the two germline ends. CDR3 nucleotides: TGTGCCAGCCTGAGGGTCTACAATGAGCAGTTCTTC. Amino acid sequence: CASLRVYNEQFF.

The count of this clone is one. V gene TRBV27 combines with J gene TRBJ1-1; no definite D call. The germline CDR1 and CDR2 sequences are MNHEY and SMNVEV (reference sequence). The CDR3 has 12 residues. Trimming took off 4 bases at V and 3 bases at J, with 6 bases between the two ends. CDR3 sequence (DNA): TGTGCCAGCAGTTCGACTTACACTGAAGCTTTCTTT. It specifies CASSSTYTEAFF.

V usage is TRBV2 and J usage is TRBJ1-1; D is perhaps TRBD1 (5 bases). The CDR3 contains 13 residues. V lost 2 bases, J lost 4 bases, and 8 bases lay in between. CDR1 SNHLY and CDR2 FYNNEI come from the germline V gene. The CDR3 region is CASSEPGGTEAFF. CDR3 nucleotides: TGTGCCAGCAGTGAACCGGGGGGCACTGAAGCTTTCTTT.

The chain carries TRBV5-5 and TRBJ2-1; D may be TRBD1 (6 bases). Per the germline V gene, CDR1 is SGHKS and CDR2 is YYEKEE (reference sequence). Trimming removed 4 bases from V and 10 bases from J, with 21 bases in between. The CDR3 has 15 residues. The CDR3 region is CASSVGHPRGLEQFF. DNA for the CDR3: TGTGCCAGCAGCGTGGGACACCCTCGTGGGTTAGAGCAGTTCTTC.

The chain is built from TRBV4-1 and TRBJ1-2; D not certain. Germline V gene sequence: CDR1 MGHRA, CDR2 YSYEKL. The CDR3 covers 14 residues. V lost 0 bases and J 7 bases, leaving 12 bases between the germline ends. The CDR3 sequence is CASSQETPGGGYTF. In DNA, the CDR3 is TGCGCCAGCAGCCAAGAGACCCCAGGTGGTGGCTACACCTTC.

The chain recombines TRBV30 with TRBJ2-7, with a possible D match to TRBD1 (5 bases). The CDR3 contains 14 residues. The V end was cut by 4 bases, the J end by 3 bases, with 16 bases between. CDR1 and CDR2 from the germline V gene are GTSNPN and SVGIG (reference sequence). DNA for the CDR3: TGTGCCTGGACCTCTCTGGACACGTTCTACGAGCAGTACTTC. It codes for CAWTSLDTFYEQYF.

The gene calls are TRBV7-3 and TRBJ1-1; D may be TRBD1 (6 bases). Germline V gene data show CDR1 as SGHTA and CDR2 as FQGTGA. CDR3 length: 15 amino acids. The V and J ends lost 0 bases and 0 bases respectively, with 8 bases between them. In DNA, the CDR3 is TGTGCCAGCAGCTTAACGACAGGTTTGAACACTGAAGCTTTCTTT. Translated, it gives CASSLTTGLNTEAFF.

V and J are TRBV27 and TRBJ2-7; 7 nucleotides line up with TRBD2. The ends lost 5 bases at V and 6 bases at J; junction bases unmatched: 13. Germline values: CDR1 MNHEY, CDR2 SMNVEV (reference sequence). CDR3 length: 15 residues. The CDR3 protein is CASSHLAATYFEQYF. CDR3 nucleotide sequence: TGTGCCAGCAGTCACCTAGCGGCAACCTATTTCGAGCAGTACTTC.

This chain joins TRBV2 and TRBJ2-5, with a weak D call TRBD1 (6 bases). The CDR3 extends over 12 amino acids. The germline V gene has CDR1 SNHLY and CDR2 FYNNEI. V was cut by 9 bases and J by 2 bases, with 10 bases left in between. The CDR3 region is CASQDRQETQYF. The CDR3 bases are TGTGCCAGTCAAGACAGGCAAGAGACCCAGTACTTC.

A single count supports this clone. The chain combines TRBV4-1 with TRBJ2-5; D might be TRBD2 (5 bases). The V gene lost 1 base and the J gene lost 2 bases, with 8 bases spanning the gap. The CDR3 extends over 14 amino acids. Germline V gene sequence: CDR1 MGHRA, CDR2 YSYEKL. As DNA, the CDR3 is TGCGCCAGCAGCCAAGGACGGAGGCAAGAGACCCAGTACTTC. This gives the protein CASSQGRRQETQYF.